This TCR beta chain was observed in a study of T cell changes during pregnancy in multiple sclerosis. CDR3 size: 12 residues. Trimming pared 3 bases from V and 6 bases from J, leaving 7 bases between. The germline CDR1 and CDR2 sequences are KGHSH and LQKENI. TCRdb's table, derived via immunoSEQ multiplex PCR, lists solely in-frame clones and lacks some. Of 50,000 or so clones detected, 90% to 95% appear once; the ten largest clones hold about 0.6%. The V and J genes are TRBV18 and TRBJ2-3; D remains unclear. The clonotype was recovered from a female donor with multiple sclerosis, enrolled in a pregnancy study. Source: CD4+ T cells from peripheral blood mononuclear cells, taken in the second trimester of pregnancy. The CDR3 here is CASSPMEDTQYF. DNA for the CDR3: TGTGCCAGCTCACCCATGGAGGATACGCAGTATTTT.